This T cell receptor beta chain came from a study of B cell selection in AIRE deficiency. Study results and limitations: Shorter CDR3s marked shared Treg sequences, biased toward few non-templated insertions.

Generated by immunoSEQ multiplex PCR, the TCRdb table keeps only in-frame clones and is missing some. The sample has some 25,000 clones; around 97% are singletons. About this clone: Its antigen remains unidentified.

Sorting defined conventional CD4 T cells as CD4+CD127+. CDR3 size: 12 residues. Trimming took off 7 bases at V and 5 bases at J, with 12 bases between the two ends. From germline, CDR1 is SNHLY and CDR2 FYNNEI. Source material: conventional CD4+ T cells sorted from PBMCs. The rearrangement uses TRBV2 and TRBJ2-7; possible D gene TRBD1, 5 bases. The sequence was collected from a human donor with AIRE deficiency. CDR3 sequence (DNA): TGTGCCAGCACCTCTCTAGGGGACGAGCAGTACTTC. It yields the protein CASTSLGDEQYF.